The 29 T cell receptor beta chains below come from one sample, sequenced in a study of blood T cell repertoires in COVID-19. The repertoire was sequenced with immunoSEQ multiplex PCR; TCRdb's copy has only in-frame clones and lacks some. The sample includes 210,000 or so clones, approximately 81% of them seen just once. Sequenced material: peripheral blood. The receptors shown here come from a woman of 80 years or more with active or convalescent COVID-19.

V and J are TRBV15 and TRBJ1-3; no reliable D call. V lost 3 bases, J lost 4 bases, and 13 bases lay in between. Germline CDR1 reads LNHNV; CDR2 reads YYDKDF (reference sequence). The CDR3 totals 15 residues. CDR3 region: CATSSWAARGNTIYF. CDR3 nucleotide sequence: TGTGCCACCAGCAGTTGGGCAGCCAGGGGAAACACCATATATTTT.

This chain joins TRBV18 and TRBJ2-7, with TRBD2 matching over 7 bases. Per germline, CDR1 KGHSH and CDR2 LQKENI. This CDR3 comprises 17 residues. Trimming cost V 6 bases and J 5 bases; bases outside gene matches: 19. CDR3 in amino acids: CASSPLKSGSGVHEQYF. CDR3 coding DNA: TGTGCCAGCTCGCCATTAAAATCCGGGAGCGGGGTCCACGAGCAGTACTTC.

The chain joins TRBV29-1 to TRBJ2-7; 7 bases align to TRBD1. Looked up from germline, CDR1 is SQVTM and CDR2 is ANQGSEA. With V trimmed by 6 bases and J by 3 bases, 2 bases remained unmatched. The CDR3 length is 11 residues. CDR3 residues: CSVRTGYEQYF. CDR3 coding DNA: TGCAGCGTCCGGACAGGCTACGAGCAGTACTTC.

This clone showed up just a few times. This chain joins TRBV27 and TRBJ2-2, with D hard to call. The length of the CDR3 is 12 residues. Germline CDR1 MNHEY, CDR2 SMNVEV (reference sequence). V was shortened by 3 bases and J by 6 bases, with 5 bases between the two germline ends. The CDR3 region is CASSFLSGELFF. The CDR3 DNA reads as TGTGCCAGCAGTTTTCTGTCCGGGGAGCTGTTTTTT.

The J gene is TRBJ1-2, the V gene TRBV7-2; unclear D gene. Trimming left V 5 bases short and J 1 base short, with 23 bases between. The CDR3 sequence is 18 residues long. CDR1 is SGHTA, CDR2 FQGNSA, per germline. CDR3 DNA: TGTGCCAGCAGCGCCCGTTTTTTCTCCCTTCTAAATAACTATGGCTACACCTTC. Translation: CASSARFFSLLNNYGYTF.

The V gene is TRBV19, the J gene TRBJ2-1, with TRBD2 matching over 15 bases. V dropped 2 bases and J dropped 5; count of bases not matched to a gene: 1. The CDR3 loop spans 16 amino acids. Per germline, CDR1 LNHDA and CDR2 SQIVND (reference sequence). The CDR3 region is CASSIWTSGGDNEQFF. As DNA, the CDR3 is TGTGCCAGTAGTATATGGACTAGCGGGGGGGACAATGAGCAGTTCTTC.

V usage is TRBV27 and J usage is TRBJ1-3; 8 bases match TRBD1. This CDR3 contains 17 residues. Germline CDR1 and CDR2: MNHEY and SMNVEV (reference sequence). Trimming took 5 bases from V and 3 from J; bases not matched to a gene: 12. The CDR3 DNA follows: TGTGCCAGCAGTCTTCGACCTCAGGGGGCCGGTGGAAACACCATATATTTT. This codes for CASSLRPQGAGGNTIYF.

The rearrangement joins TRBV4-3 to TRBJ2-3; D not certain. This CDR3 is built from 16 residues. Trimming took 0 bases from V and 2 from J, leaving 12 bases between them. Germline V gene sequence: CDR1 LGHNA, CDR2 YSLEER. CDR3 sequence (DNA): TGCGCCAGCAGCCAAGATGAGGCTTACAACACAGATACGCAGTATTTT. Translation: CASSQDEAYNTDTQYF.

The CDR3 DNA is TGTGCCAGCAGCTTAACCGGGACCTACGAGCAGTACTTC. Translating gives CASSLTGTYEQYF. The chain carries TRBV11-3 and TRBJ2-7; maybe TRBD2 (5 bases). V gave up 2 bases and J gave up 2 bases, with 7 bases separating them. Germline V gene data show CDR1 as SGHNT and CDR2 as YENEEA. The length of the CDR3 is 13 residues.

The rearrangement joins TRBV27 to TRBJ2-7, with 9 bases aligning to TRBD1. Germline V gene sequence: CDR1 MNHEY, CDR2 SMNVEV (reference sequence). CDR3 size: 14 residues. Unmatched junction bases numbered 10, after V lost 10 bases and J lost 3 bases. In nucleotides, the CDR3 is TGTGCCACCTCAAGGGACAGGGCCAACTACGAGCAGTACTTC. It specifies CATSRDRANYEQYF.

The chain uses TRBV27 and TRBJ1-2; 7 bases match TRBD1. The V gene's germline CDR1 is MNHEY and CDR2 SMNVEV (reference sequence). The CDR3 consists of 15 residues. The trim removed 7 bases at V and 4 bases at J, leaving 12 bases unmatched. CDR3 nucleotide sequence: TGTGCCAGCACCTTAAACAGGGGAGGTACCTATGGCTACACCTTC. Its protein product is CASTLNRGGTYGYTF.

The chain couples TRBV6-1 to TRBJ1-1; 7 bases agree with TRBD1. The trim removed 9 bases at V and 1 base at J, leaving 5 bases unmatched. The CDR3 covers 13 residues. Looked up from germline, CDR1 is MNHNS and CDR2 is SASEGT. The CDR3 spells CASKGQPNTEAFF. The CDR3 DNA sequence: TGTGCCAGTAAGGGACAGCCGAACACTGAAGCTTTCTTT.

This clone was counted once. The rearrangement uses TRBV3-1 (or the pseudogene TRBV3-2) and TRBJ1-1; perhaps TRBD1 as D (6 bases). From germline, CDR1 is LGHDT and CDR2 YNNKEL (reference sequence). CDR3 length: 14 residues. Trimming left V 3 bases short and J 4 bases short, with 12 bases between. The CDR3 spells CASSQGGLATEAFF. DNA of the CDR3: TGTGCCAGCAGCCAGGGGGGGCTGGCCACTGAAGCTTTCTTT.

The gene calls are TRBV6-5 and TRBJ1-6; TRBD1 matches at 7 bases. J gave up 10 bases and V 7 bases, and 7 bases lay outside the gene matches. CDR3 length: 13 amino acids. Germline V CDR1 and CDR2: MNHEY, SVGAGI. DNA for the CDR3: TGTGCCAGCAACGACAGGGAAAACTCACCCCTCCACTTT. The encoded protein is CASNDRENSPLHF.

The chain joins TRBV28 to TRBJ1-2; a weak D match, TRBD1 (6 bases). V was shortened by 5 bases and J by 2 bases, with 9 bases between the two germline ends. The germline V gene encodes CDR1 MDHEN and CDR2 SYDVKM. The CDR3 consists of 13 residues. The CDR3 is CASSPGQNYGYTF. In DNA form, the CDR3 reads TGTGCCAGCAGTCCAGGACAGAACTATGGCTACACCTTC.

In this sample, this clone is medium-sized (0.01 to 0.1%). The V call is TRBV5-1, the J call TRBJ2-3, with D tentatively TRBD1 (6 bases). There are 13 residues in the CDR3. Germline assignment: CDR1 SGHRS and CDR2 YFSETQ. Trimming shortened V by 4 bases and J by 5 bases, and 11 bases separated the two germline ends. The DNA for the CDR3 is TGCGCCAGCAGCGTCTGGGGGCGAGATACGCAGTATTTT. This translates into CASSVWGRDTQYF.

The gene calls are TRBV9 and TRBJ1-1; D is undetermined. Trimming removed 3 bases from V and 2 bases from J, with 8 bases in between. Germline CDR1 reads SGDLS; CDR2 reads YYNGEE. The CDR3 loop spans 13 amino acids. CDR3 in DNA: TGTGCCAGCAGCGGTGGGCCTAACACTGAAGCTTTCTTT. Its translation is CASSGGPNTEAFF.

This chain joins TRBV19 and TRBJ2-1, with 15 nucleotides matching TRBD2. The germline V gene encodes CDR1 LNHDA and CDR2 SQIVND (reference sequence). The trim removed 7 bases at V and 6 bases at J, leaving 13 bases unmatched. The CDR3 length is 18 residues. CDR3 nucleotides: TGTGCCAGTACCCTGGGGCGGACTAGCGGGAGGGCCTTCAATGAGCAGTTCTTC. Translated: CASTLGRTSGRAFNEQFF.

V gene TRBV2 combines with J gene TRBJ1-5; possible D gene TRBD1, 6 bases. Per the germline V gene, CDR1 is SNHLY and CDR2 is FYNNEI. The CDR3 length is 13 residues. Trimming took 7 bases from V and 7 from J, leaving 14 bases between them. The CDR3 DNA follows: TGTGCCAGCACTGAGACAGGTCACCAGCCCCAGCATTTT. Its protein is CASTETGHQPQHF.

The V and J genes are TRBV6-5 and TRBJ1-2; 8 bases are a match to TRBD1. The CDR3 spans 14 residues. Trimming at V came to 7 bases and at J to 5 bases, leaving 9 bases not matched to a gene. The germline V gene encodes CDR1 MNHEY and CDR2 SVGAGI. CDR3 in amino acids: CASTPRGPGYGYTF. The CDR3 nucleotides read TGTGCCAGCACCCCCAGGGGGCCGGGATATGGCTACACCTTC.

The V and J genes are TRBV7-2 and TRBJ2-1, with D maybe TRBD2 (6 bases). V gave up 4 bases and J gave up 2 bases, with 18 bases separating them. CDR1 and CDR2 from the germline V gene are SGHTA and FQGNSA. This CDR3 comprises 17 residues. The CDR3 DNA is TGTGCCAGCAGCTACAAGGCGGGAAGTAGACCCTACAATGAGCAGTTCTTC. Its translation is CASSYKAGSRPYNEQFF.

The genes are TRBV5-4 and TRBJ1-1, with 8 bases aligning to TRBD1. The V segment lost 4 bases and the J segment 3 bases; nucleotides outside the gene matches: 8. CDR1 is SGHNT and CDR2 is YYREEE in the germline V gene (reference sequence). The CDR3 runs 15 residues. The DNA for the CDR3 is TGTGCCAGCAGCGGGCCGGGACAGGAGGACACTGAAGCTTTCTTT. It specifies CASSGPGQEDTEAFF.

The CDR3 reads CASRDRVNEKLFF. The CDR3 DNA sequence: TGTGCCAGCAGGGACAGGGTCAATGAAAAACTGTTTTTT. The chain uses TRBV6-6 and TRBJ1-4, with TRBD1 identical over 8 bases. The ends lost 6 bases at V and 5 bases at J; junction bases unmatched: 2. The CDR3 covers 13 residues. The germline gives CDR1 MNHNY, CDR2 SVGAGI (reference sequence).

The chain employs TRBV10-3 and TRBJ1-4; TRBD1 might be the D (5 bases). V lost 2 bases and J 3 bases, leaving 7 bases between the germline ends. Looked up from germline, CDR1 is ENHRY and CDR2 is SYGVKD. This CDR3 is 14 amino acids long. The CDR3 DNA is TGTGCCATCAGTGAGGGGGCGTCTAATGAAAAACTGTTTTTT. It codes for CAISEGASNEKLFF.

This clone came up once. This rearrangement joins TRBV5-6 to TRBJ2-5; TRBD2 matches at 8 bases. J gave up 5 bases and V 2 bases, and 11 bases lay outside the gene matches. CDR1 SGHDT and CDR2 YYEEEE come from the germline V gene. There are 16 residues in the CDR3. The CDR3 DNA follows: TGTGCCAGCAGCTTCGGACTAGCTGGAGGGTGGGAGACCCAGTACTTC. This gives the protein CASSFGLAGGWETQYF.

V and J are TRBV5-1 and TRBJ2-6; 9 bases line up with TRBD1. J lost 5 bases, V lost 3 bases, and 12 bases had no gene match. Germline loops: CDR1 SGHRS, CDR2 YFSETQ. The CDR3 has 18 residues. CDR3 bases: TGCGCCAGCAGCTCTACGGGACAGGGACGTCTTAGGGCCAACGTCCTGACTTTC. This sequence encodes CASSSTGQGRLRANVLTF. Full variable domain (rest looked up from reference TRBV5-1 and TRBJ2-6): KAGVTQTPRYLIKTRGQQVTLSCSPISGHRSVSWYQQTPGQGLQFLFEYFSETQRNKGNFPGRFSGRQFSNSRSEMNVSTLELGDSALYLCASSSTGQGRLRANVLTFGAGSRLTVL.

The rearrangement joins TRBV28 to TRBJ1-2; D call uncertain. CDR3 length: 12 amino acids. Trimming took off 2 bases at V and 4 bases at J, with 5 bases between the two ends. Germline loops: CDR1 MDHEN, CDR2 SYDVKM. The CDR3 is CASSLGLYGYTF. The DNA of the CDR3 is TGTGCCAGCAGTTTAGGCCTCTATGGCTACACCTTC.

This clone has a handful of counts. The chain recombines TRBV5-4 with TRBJ2-2; TRBD2 aligns across 12 bases. Germline trimming cut 3 bases from V and 3 bases from J; bases unmatched to any gene: 0. Germline CDR1 and CDR2: SGHNT and YYREEE (reference sequence). CDR3 length equals 15 residues. CDR3 DNA sequence: TGTGCCAGCAGCTGGACTAGCGGGGACACCGGGGAGCTGTTTTTT. It translates to CASSWTSGDTGELFF.

The V call is TRBV5-1, the J call TRBJ2-3; 9 bases fit TRBD1. This CDR3 region has 13 residues. Losses at the gene ends were 4 bases for V and 3 bases for J; bases not matched to a gene: 0. CDR1 SGHRS and CDR2 YFSETQ come from the germline V gene. CDR3 protein: CASSGTGTDTQYF. The CDR3 coding sequence is TGCGCCAGCAGCGGGACAGGGACAGATACGCAGTATTTT.